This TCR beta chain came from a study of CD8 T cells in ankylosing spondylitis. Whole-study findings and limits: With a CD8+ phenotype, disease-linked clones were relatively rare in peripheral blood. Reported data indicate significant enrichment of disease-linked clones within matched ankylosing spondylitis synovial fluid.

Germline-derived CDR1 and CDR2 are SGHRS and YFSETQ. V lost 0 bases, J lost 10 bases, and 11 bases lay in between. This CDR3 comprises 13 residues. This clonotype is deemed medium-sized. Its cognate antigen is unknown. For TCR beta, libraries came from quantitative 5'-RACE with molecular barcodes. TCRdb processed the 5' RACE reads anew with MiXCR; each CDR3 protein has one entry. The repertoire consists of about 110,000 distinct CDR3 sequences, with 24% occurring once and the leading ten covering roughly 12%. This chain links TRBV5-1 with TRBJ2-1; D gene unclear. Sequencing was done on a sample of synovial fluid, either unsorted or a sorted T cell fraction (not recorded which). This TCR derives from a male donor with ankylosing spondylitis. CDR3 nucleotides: TGCGCCAGCAGCTTGGTAGTTGGGTCCGAGCAGTTCTTC. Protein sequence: CASSLVVGSEQFF.